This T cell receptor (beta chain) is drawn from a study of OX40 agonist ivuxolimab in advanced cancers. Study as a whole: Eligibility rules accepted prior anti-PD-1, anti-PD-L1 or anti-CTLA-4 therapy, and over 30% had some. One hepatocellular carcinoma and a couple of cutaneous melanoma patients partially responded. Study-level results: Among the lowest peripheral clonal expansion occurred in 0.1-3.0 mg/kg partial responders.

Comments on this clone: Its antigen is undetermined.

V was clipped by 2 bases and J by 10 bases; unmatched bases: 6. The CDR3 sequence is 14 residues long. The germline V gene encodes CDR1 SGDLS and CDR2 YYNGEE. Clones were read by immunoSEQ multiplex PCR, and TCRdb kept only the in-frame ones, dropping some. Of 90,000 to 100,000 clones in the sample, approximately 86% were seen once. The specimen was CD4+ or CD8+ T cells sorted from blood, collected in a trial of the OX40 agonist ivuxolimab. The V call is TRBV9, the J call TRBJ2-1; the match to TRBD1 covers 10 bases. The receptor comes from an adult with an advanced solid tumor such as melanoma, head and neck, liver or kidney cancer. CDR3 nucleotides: TGTGCCAGCAGCGTGACAGGGGGCCAGCAAGAGCAGTTCTTC. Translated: CASSVTGGQQEQFF.